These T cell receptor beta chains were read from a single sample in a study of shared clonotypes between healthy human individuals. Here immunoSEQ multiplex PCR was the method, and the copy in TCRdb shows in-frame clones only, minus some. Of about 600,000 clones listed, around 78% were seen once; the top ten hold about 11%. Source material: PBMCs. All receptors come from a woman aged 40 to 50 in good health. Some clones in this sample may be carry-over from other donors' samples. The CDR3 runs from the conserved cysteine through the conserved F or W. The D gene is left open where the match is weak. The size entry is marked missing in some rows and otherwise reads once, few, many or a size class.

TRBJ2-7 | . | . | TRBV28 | CASSPLRITYEQYF | TGTGCCAGCAGTCCACTTCGGATCACCTACGAGCAGTACTTC
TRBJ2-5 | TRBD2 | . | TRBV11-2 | CASSLDLASGSETQYF | TGTGCCAGCAGCTTAGATCTGGCTAGCGGGAGTGAGACCCAGTACTTC
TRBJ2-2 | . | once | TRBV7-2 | CASSSRGRELFF | TGTGCCAGCAGCAGCAGGGGCAGGGAGCTGTTTTTT
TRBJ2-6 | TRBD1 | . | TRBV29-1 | CSVINRGRAGANVLTF | TGCAGCGTGATAAACAGGGGAAGGGCTGGGGCCAACGTCCTGACTTTC
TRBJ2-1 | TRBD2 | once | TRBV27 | CASSRLAGVGKQFF | TGTGCCAGCAGTCGACTAGCGGGAGTTGGTAAGCAGTTCTTC
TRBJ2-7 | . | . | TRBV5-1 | CASSQQGFDYEQYF | TGCGCCAGCAGCCAACAGGGTTTTGACTACGAGCAGTACTTC
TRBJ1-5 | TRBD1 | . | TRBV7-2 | CASSPTGYDQPQHF | TGTGCCAGCAGCCCGACAGGGTACGATCAGCCCCAGCATTTT
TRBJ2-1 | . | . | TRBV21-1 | CASSGTSGRSRMNEQFF | TGTGCCAGCTCCGGGACTAGCGGGAGGTCGCGGATGAATGAGCAGTTCTTC
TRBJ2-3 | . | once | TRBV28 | CASTGGASDRTDTQYF | TGTGCCAGCACCGGAGGGGCTAGCGATCGCACAGATACGCAGTATTTT
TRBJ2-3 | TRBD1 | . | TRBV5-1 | CASRLNRGDTQYF | TGCGCCAGCAGACTGAACAGGGGCGATACGCAGTATTTT
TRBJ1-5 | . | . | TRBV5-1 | CASSPRGGDQPQHF | TGCGCCAGCAGCCCGCGTGGGGGGGATCAGCCCCAGCATTTT
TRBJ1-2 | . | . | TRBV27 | CASSLLPGGGYTF | TGTGCCAGCAGTTTATTGCCCGGGGGTGGCTACACCTTC
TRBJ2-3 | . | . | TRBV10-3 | CAISESGGSTDTQYF | TGTGCCATCAGTGAGTCTGGGGGAAGCACAGATACGCAGTATTTT
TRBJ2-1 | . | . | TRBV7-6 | CASSHTEHREQFF | TGTGCCAGCAGCCACACCGAACATCGGGAGCAGTTCTTC
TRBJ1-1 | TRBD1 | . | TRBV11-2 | CASTLRGGPNTEAFF | TGTGCCAGCACCCTCAGGGGGGGGCCGAACACTGAAGCTTTCTTT
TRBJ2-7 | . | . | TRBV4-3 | CASSQGGPGRSTYEQYF | TGCGCCAGCAGCCAAGGCGGCCCGGGACGATCCACCTACGAGCAGTACTTC
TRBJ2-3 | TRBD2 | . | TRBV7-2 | CASSLFFNGLAATDTQYF | TGTGCCAGCAGCTTATTTTTCAATGGGCTAGCGGCCACAGATACGCAGTATTTT
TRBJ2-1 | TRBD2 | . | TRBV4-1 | CASSRGASGMGGNEQFF | TGCGCCAGCAGCCGAGGGGCGAGCGGGATGGGTGGCAATGAGCAGTTCTTC
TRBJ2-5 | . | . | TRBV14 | CASSQIGRGQVAQYF | TGTGCCAGCAGCCAAATAGGACGGGGCCAAGTGGCCCAGTACTTC
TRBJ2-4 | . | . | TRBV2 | CASRTESAKNIQYF | TGTGCCAGCAGGACAGAATCGGCCAAAAACATTCAGTACTTC
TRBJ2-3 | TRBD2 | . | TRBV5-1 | CASSPSTSPDTQYF | TGCGCCAGCAGCCCCTCGACTAGCCCAGATACGCAGTATTTT
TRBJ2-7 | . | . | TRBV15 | CATSRDRGVGNEQYF | TGTGCCACCAGCAGAGATAGGGGGGTCGGGAACGAGCAGTACTTC
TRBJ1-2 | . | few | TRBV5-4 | CASSLQQLERGYTF | TGTGCCAGCAGCTTGCAGCAGCTGGAGCGTGGCTACACCTTC
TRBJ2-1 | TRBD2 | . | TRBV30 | CAWSDPLRLAEQFF | TGTGCCTGGAGTGATCCCCTCCGACTAGCTGAGCAGTTCTTC
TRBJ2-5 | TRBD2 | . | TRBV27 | CASSLGRLAGMGTQYF | TGTGCCAGCAGTTTAGGGAGACTAGCGGGAATGGGGACCCAGTACTTC
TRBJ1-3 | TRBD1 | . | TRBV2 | CASRSFWTGRRNTIYF | TGTGCCAGCAGAAGCTTTTGGACAGGGAGACGGAACACCATATATTTT
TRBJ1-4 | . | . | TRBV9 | CASSLSPNEKLFF | TGTGCCAGCAGCCTCTCCCCGAATGAAAAACTGTTTTTT
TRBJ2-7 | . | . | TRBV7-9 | CASSLSAGGDAQYF | TGTGCCAGCAGCTTATCGGCTGGGGGCGACGCGCAGTACTTC
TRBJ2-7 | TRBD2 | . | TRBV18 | CASSPPPTSGRYEQYF | TGTGCCAGCTCACCACCCCCTACTAGCGGGAGGTACGAGCAGTACTTC
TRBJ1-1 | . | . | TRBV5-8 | CASSFFGGATTEAFF | TGTGCCAGCAGCTTTTTTGGCGGAGCGACCACTGAAGCTTTCTTT
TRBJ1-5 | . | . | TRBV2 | CASSEAGLQPQHF | TGTGCCAGCAGTGAGGCAGGGCTTCAGCCCCAGCATTTT
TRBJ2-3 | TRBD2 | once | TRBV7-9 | CASSLASGTYTDTQYF | TGTGCCAGCAGCTTGGCTAGCGGGACCTACACAGATACGCAGTATTTT
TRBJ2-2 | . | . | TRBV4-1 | CASSQVGRTRELFF | TGCGCCAGCAGCCAAGTAGGGCGTACCAGGGAGCTGTTTTTT
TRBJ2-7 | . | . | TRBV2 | CASSATVGYEQYF | TGTGCCAGCAGTGCGACAGTAGGCTACGAGCAGTACTTC
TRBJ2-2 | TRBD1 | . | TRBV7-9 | CASSPRGLDTGELFF | TGTGCCAGCAGCCCCAGGGGGCTGGACACCGGGGAGCTGTTTTTT
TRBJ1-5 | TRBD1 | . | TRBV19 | CASSMWDRGAPQHF | TGTGCCAGTAGTATGTGGGACAGGGGGGCGCCCCAGCATTTT
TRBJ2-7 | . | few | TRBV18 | CASSPGLQGGPSEQYF | TGTGCCAGCTCACCAGGGTTACAGGGAGGGCCCTCCGAGCAGTACTTC
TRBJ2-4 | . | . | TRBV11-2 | CASSPSTLAKNIQYF | TGTGCCAGCAGCCCCTCGACACTAGCCAAAAACATTCAGTACTTC
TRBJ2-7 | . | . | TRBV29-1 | CSVDGAAPYEQYF | TGCAGCGTTGATGGGGCAGCCCCCTACGAGCAGTACTTC
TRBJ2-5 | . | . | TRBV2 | CASSEAGGQTQYF | TGTGCCAGCAGTGAAGCAGGGGGGCAGACCCAGTACTTC
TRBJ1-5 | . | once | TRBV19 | CASSGRENQPQHF | TGTGCCAGCTCCGGAAGGGAAAATCAGCCCCAGCATTTT
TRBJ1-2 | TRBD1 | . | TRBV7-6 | CASSLYQGAGYTF | TGTGCCAGCAGCTTGTATCAGGGGGCTGGCTACACCTTC
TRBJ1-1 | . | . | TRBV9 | CASSVAPHTENTEAFF | TGTGCCAGCAGCGTAGCTCCCCATACAGAGAACACTGAAGCTTTCTTT
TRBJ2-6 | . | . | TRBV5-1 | CASSLEVSGSGANVLTF | TGCGCCAGCAGCTTGGAGGTGTCGGGGTCCGGGGCCAACGTCCTGACTTTC
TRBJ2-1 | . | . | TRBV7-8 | CASSLDQGAHNEQFF | TGTGCCAGCAGCTTAGACCAGGGAGCACACAATGAGCAGTTCTTC
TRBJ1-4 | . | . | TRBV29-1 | CSATAGTGRSEKLFF | TGCAGCGCCACAGCCGGAACAGGGCGGAGTGAAAAACTGTTTTTT
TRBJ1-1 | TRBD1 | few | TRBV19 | CATSRDRDVAAFF | TGTGCCACGTCCCGGGACAGGGATGTGGCTGCTTTCTTT
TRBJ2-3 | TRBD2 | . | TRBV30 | CAWSLRLAGYTDTQYF | TGTGCCTGGAGTTTACGACTAGCGGGGTACACAGATACGCAGTATTTT
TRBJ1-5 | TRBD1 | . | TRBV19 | CASSREGTGGYSNQPQHF | TGTGCCAGTAGTAGGGAGGGGACAGGGGGCTATAGCAATCAGCCCCAGCATTTT
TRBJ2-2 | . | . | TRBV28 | CASSPGDSRSTGELFF | TGTGCCAGCAGTCCCGGGGACTCTAGATCCACCGGGGAGCTGTTTTTT